This T cell receptor (beta chain) was recorded in a study of cytomegalovirus exposure and HLA in healthy donors. Primers included in the PCR were 60 Vbeta and 13 Jbeta primers. Here immunoSEQ multiplex PCR was the method, and the copy in TCRdb shows in-frame clones only, minus some. Of approximately 160,000 clones in the sample, about 84% are singletons; the top ten hold roughly 5.2%. Trimming removed 1 base from V and 6 bases from J, with 6 bases in between. The CDR3 consists of 12 residues. CDR1 KGHSH and CDR2 LQKENI come from the germline V gene. This TCR was sampled from a man between 18 and 35 years old in good health and CMV-seronegative. The sequenced sample was PBMCs. The chain carries TRBV18 and TRBJ1-1; the D is unclear. CDR3 DNA: TGTGCCAGCTCACCACGGGAGGCTGAAGCTTTCTTT. Encoded protein: CASSPREAEAFF.